In this sample, the clone carrying this T cell receptor beta chain turned up a few times. This CDR3 comprises 17 residues. Trimming took off 0 bases at V and 9 bases at J, with 21 bases between the two ends. The germline V gene has CDR1 MGHRA and CDR2 YSYEKL. The record originates from a study of T cells after yellow fever vaccination. TCRdb re-called the 5' RACE reads through MiXCR, storing one row per CDR3 protein. The sample yields approximately 610,000 distinct CDR3 sequences, roughly 17% seen once. The receptor was isolated from a man aged 18 to 35 who received the YFV17D yellow fever vaccine. The chain joins TRBV4-1 to TRBJ2-1, with a tentative D call TRBD1 (8 bases). The input for sequencing was PBMCs, taken 4 to 6 days after the first yellow fever vaccination. In DNA form, the CDR3 reads TGCGCCAGCAGCCAAGAGCCTCTCAGGGGGCGCGGGAGTGAGCAGTTCTTC. It translates to CASSQEPLRGRGSEQFF.